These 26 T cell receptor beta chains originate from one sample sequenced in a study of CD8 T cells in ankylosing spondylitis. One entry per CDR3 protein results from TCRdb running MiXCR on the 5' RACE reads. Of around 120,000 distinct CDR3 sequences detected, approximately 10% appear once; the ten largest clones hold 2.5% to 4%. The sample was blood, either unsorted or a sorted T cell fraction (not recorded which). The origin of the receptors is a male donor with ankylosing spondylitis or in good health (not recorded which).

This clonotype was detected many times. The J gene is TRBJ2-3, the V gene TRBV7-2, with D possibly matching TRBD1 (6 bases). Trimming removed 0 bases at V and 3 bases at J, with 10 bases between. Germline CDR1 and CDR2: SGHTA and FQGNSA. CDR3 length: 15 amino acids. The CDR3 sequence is CASSLANQGTDTQYF. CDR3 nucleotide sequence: TGTGCCAGCAGCTTAGCGAATCAGGGGACAGATACGCAGTATTTT.

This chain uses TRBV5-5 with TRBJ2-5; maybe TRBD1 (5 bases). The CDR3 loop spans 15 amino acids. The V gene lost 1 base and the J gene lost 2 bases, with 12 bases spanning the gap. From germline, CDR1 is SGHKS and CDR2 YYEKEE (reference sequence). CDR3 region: CASSLLVRTQETQYF. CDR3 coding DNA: TGTGCCAGCAGCTTGCTCGTCAGGACACAAGAGACCCAGTACTTC.

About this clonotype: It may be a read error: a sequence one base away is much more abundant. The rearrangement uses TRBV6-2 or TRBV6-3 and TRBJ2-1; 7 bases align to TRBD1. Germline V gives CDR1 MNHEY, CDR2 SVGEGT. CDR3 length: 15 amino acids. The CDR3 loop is CASSSGTASYNVQFF. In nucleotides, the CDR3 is TGTGCCAGCAGTTCGGGGACAGCCTCCTACAATGTGCAGTTCTTC.

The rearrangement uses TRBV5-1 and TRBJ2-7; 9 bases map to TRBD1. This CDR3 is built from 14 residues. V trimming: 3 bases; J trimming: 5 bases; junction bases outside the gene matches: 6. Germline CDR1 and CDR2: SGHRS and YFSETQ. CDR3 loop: CASSSQGAFDEQYF. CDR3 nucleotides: TGCGCCAGCAGCTCACAGGGGGCTTTCGACGAGCAGTACTTC.

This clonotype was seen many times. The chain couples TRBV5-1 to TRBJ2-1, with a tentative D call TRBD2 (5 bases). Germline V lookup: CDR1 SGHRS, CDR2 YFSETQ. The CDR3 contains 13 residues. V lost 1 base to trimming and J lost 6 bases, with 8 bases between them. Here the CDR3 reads CASSLTSFNEQFF. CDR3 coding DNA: TGCGCCAGCAGCTTGACTAGTTTCAATGAGCAGTTCTTC. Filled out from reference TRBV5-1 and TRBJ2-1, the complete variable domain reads KAGVTQTPRYLIKTRGQQVTLSCSPISGHRSVSWYQQTPGQGLQFLFEYFSETQRNKGNFPGRFSGRQFSNSRSEMNVSTLELGDSALYLCASSLTSFNEQFFGPGTRLTVL.

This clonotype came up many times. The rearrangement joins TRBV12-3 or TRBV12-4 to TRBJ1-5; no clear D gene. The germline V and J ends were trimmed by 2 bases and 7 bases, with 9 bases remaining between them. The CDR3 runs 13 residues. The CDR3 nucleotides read TGTGCCAGCAGTTTATCGGGTTTACAGCCCCAGCATTTT. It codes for CASSLSGLQPQHF.

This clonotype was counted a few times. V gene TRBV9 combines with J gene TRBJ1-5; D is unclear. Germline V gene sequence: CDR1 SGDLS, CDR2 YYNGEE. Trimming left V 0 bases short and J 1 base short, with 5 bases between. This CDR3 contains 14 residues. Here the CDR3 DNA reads TGTGCCAGCAGCGTAGCGGGGAGCAATCAGCCCCAGCATTTT. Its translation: CASSVAGSNQPQHF. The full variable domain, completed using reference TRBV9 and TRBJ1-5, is DSGVTQTPKHLITATGQRVTLRCSPRSGDLSVYWYQQSLDQGLQFLIQYYNGEERAKGNILERFSAQQFPDLHSELNLSSLELGDSALYFCASSVAGSNQPQHFGDGTRLSIL.

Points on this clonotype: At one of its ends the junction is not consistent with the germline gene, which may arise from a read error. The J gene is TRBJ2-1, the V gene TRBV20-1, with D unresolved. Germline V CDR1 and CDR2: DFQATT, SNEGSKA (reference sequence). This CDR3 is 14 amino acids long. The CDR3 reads CNARVNAPINELFF. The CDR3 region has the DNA TGCAATGCTAGAGTCAACGCACCAATCAATGAGCTGTTCTTC.

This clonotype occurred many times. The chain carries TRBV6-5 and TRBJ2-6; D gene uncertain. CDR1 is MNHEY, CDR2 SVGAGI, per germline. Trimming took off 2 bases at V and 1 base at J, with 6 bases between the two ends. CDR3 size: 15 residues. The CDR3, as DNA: TGTGCCAGCAGTTACGGGGTATCTGGGGCCAACGTCCTGACTTTC. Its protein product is CASSYGVSGANVLTF.

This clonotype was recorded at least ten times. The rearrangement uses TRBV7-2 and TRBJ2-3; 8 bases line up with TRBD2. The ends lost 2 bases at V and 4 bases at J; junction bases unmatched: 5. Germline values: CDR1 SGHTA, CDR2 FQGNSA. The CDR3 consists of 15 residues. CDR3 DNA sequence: TGTGCCAGCAGCTTAATCGGGAGGGGTGCAGATACGCAGTATTTT. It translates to CASSLIGRGADTQYF.

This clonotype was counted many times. Written as DNA, the CDR3 is TGCAGTGCTTGGACTAGCGGGAGGGGAGATACGCAGTATTTT. As protein: CSAWTSGRGDTQYF. J is TRBJ2-3 and V is TRBV20-1, with 15 bases identical to TRBD2. Germline V lookup: CDR1 DFQATT, CDR2 SNEGSKA (reference sequence). The length of the CDR3 is 14 residues. The V and J ends lost 5 bases and 5 bases, in that order; junction bases with no gene match: 2.

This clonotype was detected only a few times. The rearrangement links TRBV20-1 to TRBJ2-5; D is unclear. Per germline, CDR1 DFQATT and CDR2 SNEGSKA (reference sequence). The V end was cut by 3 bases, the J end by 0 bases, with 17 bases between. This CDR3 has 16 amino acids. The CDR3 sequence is CSASPGRPTNQETQYF. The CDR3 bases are TGCAGTGCTAGTCCCGGGCGCCCGACAAACCAAGAGACCCAGTACTTC.

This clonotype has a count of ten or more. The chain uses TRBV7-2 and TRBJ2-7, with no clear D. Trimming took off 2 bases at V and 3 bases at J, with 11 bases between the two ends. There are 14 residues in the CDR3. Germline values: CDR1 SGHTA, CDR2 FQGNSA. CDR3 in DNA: TGTGCCAGCAGCTTAAATAAGGGTTTCTACGAGCAGTACTTC. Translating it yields CASSLNKGFYEQYF.

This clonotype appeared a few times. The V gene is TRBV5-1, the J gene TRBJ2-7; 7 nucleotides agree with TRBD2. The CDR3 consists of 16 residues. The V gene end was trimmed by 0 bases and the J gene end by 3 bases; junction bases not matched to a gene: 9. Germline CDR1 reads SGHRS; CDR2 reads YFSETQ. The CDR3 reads CASSLGSAGVVYEQYF. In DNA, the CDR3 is TGCGCCAGCAGCTTGGGAAGCGCGGGAGTAGTCTACGAGCAGTACTTC.

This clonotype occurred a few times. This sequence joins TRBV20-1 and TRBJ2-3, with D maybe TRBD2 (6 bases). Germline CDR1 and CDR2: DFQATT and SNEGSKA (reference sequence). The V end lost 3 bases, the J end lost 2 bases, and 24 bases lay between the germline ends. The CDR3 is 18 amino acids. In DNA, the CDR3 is TGCAGTGCTAGGGACGGACTACGTGACCAACTCTACACAGATACGCAGTATTTT. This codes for CSARDGLRDQLYTDTQYF.

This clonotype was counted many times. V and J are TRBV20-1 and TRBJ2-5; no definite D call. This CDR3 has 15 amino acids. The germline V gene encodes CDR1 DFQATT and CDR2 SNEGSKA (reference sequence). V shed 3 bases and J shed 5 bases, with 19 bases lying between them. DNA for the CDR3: TGCAGTGCTAGTGACCCCGCCAGAGCCCGGGAGACCCAGTACTTC. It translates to CSASDPARARETQYF.

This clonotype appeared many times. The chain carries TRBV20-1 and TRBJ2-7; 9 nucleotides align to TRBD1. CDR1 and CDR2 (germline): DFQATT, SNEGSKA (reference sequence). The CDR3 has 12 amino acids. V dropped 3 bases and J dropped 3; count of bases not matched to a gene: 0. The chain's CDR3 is CSARGQGYEQYF. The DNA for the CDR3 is TGCAGTGCTAGGGGACAGGGCTACGAGCAGTACTTC.

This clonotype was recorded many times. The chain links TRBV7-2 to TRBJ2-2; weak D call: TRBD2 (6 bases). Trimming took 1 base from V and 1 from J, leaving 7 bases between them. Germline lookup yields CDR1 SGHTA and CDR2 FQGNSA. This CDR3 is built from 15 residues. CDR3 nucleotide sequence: TGTGCCAGCAGCTTAGGGGGGGTGAACACCGGGGAGCTGTTTTTT. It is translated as CASSLGGVNTGELFF.

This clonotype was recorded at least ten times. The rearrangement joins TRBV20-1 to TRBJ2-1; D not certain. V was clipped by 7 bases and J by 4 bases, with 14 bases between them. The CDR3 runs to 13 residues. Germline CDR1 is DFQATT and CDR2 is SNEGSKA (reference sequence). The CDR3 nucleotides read TGCAGTGGTAGTCCGACCCCTTACAATGAGCAGTTCTTC. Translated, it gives CSGSPTPYNEQFF.

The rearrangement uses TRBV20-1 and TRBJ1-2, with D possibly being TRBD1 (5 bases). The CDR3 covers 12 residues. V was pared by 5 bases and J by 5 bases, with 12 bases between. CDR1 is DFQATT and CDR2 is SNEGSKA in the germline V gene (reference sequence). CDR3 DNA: TGCAGTGCTGCCGAGAAGGGGTATGGCTACACCTTC. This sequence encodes CSAAEKGYGYTF.

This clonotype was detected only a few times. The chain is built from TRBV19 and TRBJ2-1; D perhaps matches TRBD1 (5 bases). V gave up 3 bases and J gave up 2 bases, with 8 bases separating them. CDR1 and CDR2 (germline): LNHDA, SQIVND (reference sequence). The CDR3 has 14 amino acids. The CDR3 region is CASSMGQAYNEQFF. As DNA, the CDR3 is TGTGCCAGTAGTATGGGGCAGGCCTACAATGAGCAGTTCTTC.

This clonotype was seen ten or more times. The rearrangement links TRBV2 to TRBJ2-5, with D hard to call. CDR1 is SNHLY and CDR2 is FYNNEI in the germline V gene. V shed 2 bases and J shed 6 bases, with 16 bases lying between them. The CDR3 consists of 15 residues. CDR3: CASSELQRIAQTQYF. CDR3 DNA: TGTGCCAGCAGTGAACTTCAGCGCATTGCCCAGACCCAGTACTTC. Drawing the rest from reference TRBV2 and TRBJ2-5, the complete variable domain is EPEVTQTPSHQVTQMGQEVILRCVPISNHLYFYWYRQILGQKVEFLVSFYNNEISEKSEIFDDQFSVERPDGSNFTLKIRSTKLEDSAMYFCASSELQRIAQTQYFGPGTRLLVL.

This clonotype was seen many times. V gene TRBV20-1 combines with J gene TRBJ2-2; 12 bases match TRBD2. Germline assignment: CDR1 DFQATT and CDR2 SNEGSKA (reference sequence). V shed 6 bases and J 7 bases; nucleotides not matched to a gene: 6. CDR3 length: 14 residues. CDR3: CSADLAGGFGELFF. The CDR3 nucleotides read TGCAGTGCAGACCTAGCGGGAGGGTTCGGGGAGCTGTTTTTT.

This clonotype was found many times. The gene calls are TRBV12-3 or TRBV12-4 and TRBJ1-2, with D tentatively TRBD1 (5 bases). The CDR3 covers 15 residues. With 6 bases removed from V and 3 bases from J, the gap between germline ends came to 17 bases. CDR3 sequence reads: CASSSKGNRYYGYTF. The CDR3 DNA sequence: TGTGCCAGCAGCTCAAAGGGGAACAGATACTATGGCTACACCTTC.

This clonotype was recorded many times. The CDR3 here is CSVLAQLSKNIQYF. The CDR3 DNA follows: TGCAGCGTACTAGCCCAGCTGAGCAAAAACATTCAGTACTTC. The gene calls are TRBV29-1 and TRBJ2-4; D might be TRBD2 (6 bases). Looked up from germline, CDR1 is SQVTM and CDR2 is ANQGSEA. The CDR3 covers 14 residues. V lost 6 bases and J 3 bases, leaving 15 bases between the germline ends. Together with reference TRBV29-1 and TRBJ2-4, the CDR3 gives the full variable domain: SAVISQKPSRDICQRGTSLTIQCQVDSQVTMMFWYRQQPGQSLTLIATANQGSEATYESGFVIDKFPISRPNLTFSTLTVSNMSPEDSSIYLCSVLAQLSKNIQYFGAGTRLSVL.

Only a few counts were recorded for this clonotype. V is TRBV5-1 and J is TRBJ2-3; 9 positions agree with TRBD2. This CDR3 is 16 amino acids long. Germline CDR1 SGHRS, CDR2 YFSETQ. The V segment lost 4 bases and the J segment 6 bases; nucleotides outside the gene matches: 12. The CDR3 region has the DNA TGCGCCAGCAGCCCGGGACTAGCTACTACTTCGGATACGCAGTATTTT. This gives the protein CASSPGLATTSDTQYF.